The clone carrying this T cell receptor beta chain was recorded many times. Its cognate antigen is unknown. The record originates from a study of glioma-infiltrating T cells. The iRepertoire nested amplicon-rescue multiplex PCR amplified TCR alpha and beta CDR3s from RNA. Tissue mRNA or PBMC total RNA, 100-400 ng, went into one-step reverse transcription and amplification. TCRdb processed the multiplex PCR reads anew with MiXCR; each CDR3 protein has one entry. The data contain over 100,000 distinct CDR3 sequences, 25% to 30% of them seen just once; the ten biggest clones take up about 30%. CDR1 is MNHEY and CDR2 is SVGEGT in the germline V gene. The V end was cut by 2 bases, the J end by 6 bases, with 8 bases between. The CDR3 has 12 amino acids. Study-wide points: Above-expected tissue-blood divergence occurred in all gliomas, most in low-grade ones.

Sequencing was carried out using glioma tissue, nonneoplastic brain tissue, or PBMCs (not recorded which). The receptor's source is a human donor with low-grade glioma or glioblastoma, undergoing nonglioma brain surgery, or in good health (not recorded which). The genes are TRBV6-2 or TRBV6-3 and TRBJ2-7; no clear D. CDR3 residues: CASSYGFREQYF. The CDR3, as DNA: TGTGCCAGCAGTTACGGGTTCCGCGAGCAGTACTTC.